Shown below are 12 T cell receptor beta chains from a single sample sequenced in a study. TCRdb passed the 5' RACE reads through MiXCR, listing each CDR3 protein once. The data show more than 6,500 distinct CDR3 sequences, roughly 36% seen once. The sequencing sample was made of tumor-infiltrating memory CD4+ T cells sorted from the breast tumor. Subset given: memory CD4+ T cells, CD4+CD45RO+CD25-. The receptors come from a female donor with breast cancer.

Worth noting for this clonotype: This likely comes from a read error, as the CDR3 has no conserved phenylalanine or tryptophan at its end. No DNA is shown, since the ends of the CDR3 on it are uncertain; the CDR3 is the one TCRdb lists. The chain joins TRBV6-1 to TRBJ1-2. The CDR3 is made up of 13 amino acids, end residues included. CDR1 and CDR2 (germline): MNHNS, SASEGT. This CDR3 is CASSESSNYGYIS.

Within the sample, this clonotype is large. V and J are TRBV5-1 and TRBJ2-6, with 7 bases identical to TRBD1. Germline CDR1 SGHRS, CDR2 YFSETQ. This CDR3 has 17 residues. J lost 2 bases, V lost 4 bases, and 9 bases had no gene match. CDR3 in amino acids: CASSRQGTNAGANVLTF. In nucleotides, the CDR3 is TGCGCCAGCAGCCGACAGGGCACTAACGCTGGGGCCAACGTCCTGACTTTC.

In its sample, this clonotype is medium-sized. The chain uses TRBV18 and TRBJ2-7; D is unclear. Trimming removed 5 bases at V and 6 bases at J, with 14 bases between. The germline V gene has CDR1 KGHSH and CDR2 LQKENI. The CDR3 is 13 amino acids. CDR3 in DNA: TGTGCCAGCTCAACCGAGACAAACGGCGAGCAGTACTTC. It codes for CASSTETNGEQYF.

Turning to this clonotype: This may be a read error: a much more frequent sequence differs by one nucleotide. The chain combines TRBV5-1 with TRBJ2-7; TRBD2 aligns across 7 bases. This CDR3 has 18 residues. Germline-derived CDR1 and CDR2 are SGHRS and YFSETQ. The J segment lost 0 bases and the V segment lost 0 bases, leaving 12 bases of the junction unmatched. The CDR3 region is CASSLAPGGRASSYEQYF. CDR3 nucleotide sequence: TGCGCCAGCAGCTTGGCTCCGGGGGGTAGAGCAAGCTCCTACGAGCAGTACTTC. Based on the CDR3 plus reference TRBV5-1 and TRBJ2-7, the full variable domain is KAGVTQTPRYLIKTRGQQVTLSCSPISGHRSVSWYQQTPGQGLQFLFEYFSETQRNKGNFPGRFSGRQFSNSRSEMNVSTLELGDSALYLCASSLAPGGRASSYEQYFGPGTRLTVT.

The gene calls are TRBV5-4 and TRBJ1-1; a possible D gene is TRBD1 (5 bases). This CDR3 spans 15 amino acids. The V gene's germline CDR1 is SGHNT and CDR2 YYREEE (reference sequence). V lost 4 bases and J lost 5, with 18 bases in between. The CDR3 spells CASSRTGARGTEAFF. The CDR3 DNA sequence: TGTGCCAGCAGCCGTACCGGGGCGCGGGGGACTGAAGCTTTCTTT. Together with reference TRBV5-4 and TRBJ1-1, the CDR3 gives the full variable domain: ETGVTQSPTHLIKTRGQQVTLRCSSQSGHNTVSWYQQALGQGPQFIFQYYREEENGRGNFPPRFSGLQFPNYSSELNVNALELDDSALYLCASSRTGARGTEAFFGQGTRLTVV.

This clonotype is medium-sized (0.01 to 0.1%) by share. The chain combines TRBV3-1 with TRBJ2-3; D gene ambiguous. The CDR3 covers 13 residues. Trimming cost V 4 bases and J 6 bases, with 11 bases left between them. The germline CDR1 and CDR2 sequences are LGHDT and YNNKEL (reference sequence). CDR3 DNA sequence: TGTGCCAGCAGCCCAACCCATTGGGATACGCAGTATTTT. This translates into CASSPTHWDTQYF.

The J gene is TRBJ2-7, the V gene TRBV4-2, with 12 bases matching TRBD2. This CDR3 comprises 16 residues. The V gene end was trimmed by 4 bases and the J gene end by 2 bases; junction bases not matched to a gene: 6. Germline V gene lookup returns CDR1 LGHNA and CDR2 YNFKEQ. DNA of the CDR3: TGTGCCAGCAGCCTATCTAGCGGGAGGGGAACCTACGAGCAGTACTTC. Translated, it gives CASSLSSGRGTYEQYF.

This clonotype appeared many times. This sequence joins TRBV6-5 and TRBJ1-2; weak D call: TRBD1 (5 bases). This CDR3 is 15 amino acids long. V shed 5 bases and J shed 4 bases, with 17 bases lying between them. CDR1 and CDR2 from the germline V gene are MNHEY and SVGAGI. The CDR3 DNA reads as TGTGCCAGCAGTACCGATTTAGAAGACAGCTATGGCTACACCTTC. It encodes CASSTDLEDSYGYTF.

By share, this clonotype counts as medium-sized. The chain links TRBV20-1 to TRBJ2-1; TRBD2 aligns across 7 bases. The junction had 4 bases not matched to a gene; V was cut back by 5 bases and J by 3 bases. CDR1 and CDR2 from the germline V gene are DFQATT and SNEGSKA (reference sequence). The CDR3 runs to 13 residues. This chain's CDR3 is CSAVRGSYNEQFF. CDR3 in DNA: TGCAGTGCTGTGCGGGGGAGCTACAATGAGCAGTTCTTC.

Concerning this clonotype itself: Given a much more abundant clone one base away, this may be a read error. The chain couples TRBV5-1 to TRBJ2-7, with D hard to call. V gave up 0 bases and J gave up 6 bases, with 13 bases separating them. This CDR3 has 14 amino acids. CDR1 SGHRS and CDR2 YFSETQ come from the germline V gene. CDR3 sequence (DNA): TGCGCCAGCAGCTTGGGGCCCAAGATTTCCGAGCAGTACTTC. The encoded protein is CASSLGPKISEQYF.

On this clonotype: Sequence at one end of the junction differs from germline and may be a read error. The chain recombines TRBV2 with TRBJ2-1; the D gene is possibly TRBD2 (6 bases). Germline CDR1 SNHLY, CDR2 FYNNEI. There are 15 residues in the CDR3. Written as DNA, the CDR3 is TGTGCCAGCAGTAGGGGACTCGCGGTTTTCAATGAGCAGTCCTTC. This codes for CASSRGLAVFNEQSF. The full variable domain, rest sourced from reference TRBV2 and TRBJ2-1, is EPEVTQTPSHQVTQMGQEVILRCVPISNHLYFYWYRQILGQKVEFLVSFYNNEISEKSEIFDDQFSVERPDGSNFTLKIRSTKLEDSAMYFCASSRGLAVFNEQSFGPGTRLTVL.

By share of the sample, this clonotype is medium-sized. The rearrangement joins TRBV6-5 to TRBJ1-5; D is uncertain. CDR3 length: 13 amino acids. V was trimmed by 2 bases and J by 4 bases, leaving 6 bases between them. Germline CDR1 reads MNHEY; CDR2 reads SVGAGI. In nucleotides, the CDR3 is TGTGCCAGCAGTTACACCGCAAATCAGCCCCAGCATTTT. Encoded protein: CASSYTANQPQHF.